The source of this T cell receptor (beta chain) is a study of blood T cell repertoires in COVID-19. Across the study: Both acute and convalescent COVID-19 samples were obtained from the United States, Italy and Spain. Sample material is recorded as cDNA or gDNA derived from T cells, B-cell-depleted T cells, or PBMCs.

The CDR3 is 12 residues long. CDR1 is LNHDA, CDR2 SQIVND, per germline (reference sequence). V lost 8 bases, J lost 6 bases, and 2 bases stayed unmatched. In the source study's methods: Amplification of reference gene primers was used by the study to estimate nucleated cell counts. Data came from immunoSEQ multiplex PCR; TCRdb stores just in-frame clones and leaves some out. For V, J and clone size, that table is used; D and trimming come from the DNA. The table includes some 95,000 clones, around 72% detected once. The chain is built from TRBV19 and TRBJ2-3; 10 bases agree with TRBD2. The specimen was peripheral blood. This TCR derives from a man in his sixties or seventies with acute or convalescent COVID-19. The CDR3 protein is CASRLAGDTQYF. CDR3 sequence (DNA): TGTGCCAGTCGACTAGCGGGCGATACGCAGTATTTT.